This T cell receptor (beta chain) is from a study of T-cell reconstitution after alpha-beta-depleted transplantation in children. Researchers prepared the TCRbeta library using unique molecular identifiers, the study reports. TCRdb re-derived calls from the PCR reads in MiXCR, one entry per CDR3 protein. The table shows approximately 85,000 distinct CDR3 sequences, with around 15% occurring only once. The CDR3 is made up of 13 amino acids. Germline V gene sequence: CDR1 SQVTM, CDR2 ANQGSEA. The germline V and J ends were trimmed by 7 bases and 7 bases, with 17 bases remaining between them. A remark on this clonotype: The antigen remains unidentified.

Study-level points and caveats: One year after transplant, T-cell counts and diversity came mostly from newly produced T cells. The high TCRbeta diversity at day 60 in some patients came from surviving recipient T cells and thymic progenitors. By about two months after transplant, alpha-beta T cells reportedly arose from several hundred graft clones that had expanded.

The sequenced sample was PBMCs, mostly from graft donor cells, obtained 180 days after TCRalphabeta/CD19-depleted stem cell transplant. The rearrangement links TRBV29-1 to TRBJ1-5; a possible D gene is TRBD1 (5 bases). The clonotype was recovered from a male patient aged 2-9 years who had a stem cell transplant for acute lymphoblastic leukemia, so the T cells may come from the graft donor. The CDR3 protein is CSALAGGGQPQHF. DNA of the CDR3: TGCAGCGCCCTGGCCGGGGGGGGGCAGCCCCAGCATTTT.